This passage covers 12 T cell receptor beta chains from one sample sequenced in a study of T cells after yellow fever vaccination. One entry per CDR3 protein results from TCRdb running MiXCR on the 5' RACE reads. Here the sample spans 250,000 to 350,000 distinct CDR3 sequences, approximately 8% being singletons. The sequencing here drew on CD4+ T cells sorted from PBMCs, taken 5 days after the yellow fever booster vaccination. The source is a man aged 18-30 years who received the YFV17D yellow fever vaccine.

The rearrangement links TRBV20-1 to TRBJ2-3, with D maybe TRBD2 (5 bases). V was shortened by 6 bases and J by 1 base, with 11 bases between the two germline ends. CDR3 length: 13 amino acids. Germline V CDR1 and CDR2: DFQATT, SNEGSKA (reference sequence). The DNA of the CDR3 is TGCAGTGCCGAGGGCCAGGGCACAGATACGCAGTATTTT. Translated: CSAEGQGTDTQYF.

The genes are TRBV7-2 and TRBJ1-4, with 8 bases aligning to TRBD1. The trim removed 5 bases at V and 6 bases at J, leaving 8 bases unmatched. Per the germline V gene, CDR1 is SGHTA and CDR2 is FQGNSA. The CDR3 is 15 residues long. The CDR3 bases are TGTGCCAGCAGCCAAAGGACAGGGCGAGATGAAAAACTGTTTTTT. As protein: CASSQRTGRDEKLFF.

The rearrangement links TRBV7-2 to TRBJ2-5; the match to TRBD2 covers 7 bases. J gave up 8 bases and V 7 bases, and 16 bases lay outside the gene matches. CDR3 size: 15 residues. Per germline, CDR1 SGHTA and CDR2 FQGNSA. This chain's CDR3 is CASTTAGRGEGTQYF. The CDR3 DNA is TGTGCCAGCACCACAGCCGGCCGGGGGGAAGGTACCCAGTACTTC.

This chain links TRBV7-3 with TRBJ2-5; D is unclear. The germline CDR1 and CDR2 sequences are SGHTA and FQGTGA. The CDR3 spans 13 residues. Trimming removed 0 bases at V and 7 bases at J, with 9 bases between. The CDR3 loop is CASSLTYSGTQYF. The CDR3, as DNA: TGTGCCAGCAGCTTAACGTATTCAGGGACCCAGTACTTC.

V usage is TRBV6-2 or TRBV6-3 and J usage is TRBJ2-7, with D possibly being TRBD2 (5 bases). V dropped 6 bases and J dropped 2 bases, with 17 bases sitting between them. This CDR3 has 15 residues. CDR1 MNHEY and CDR2 SVGEGT come from the germline V gene. DNA for the CDR3: TGTGCCAGCAGACGTAACCGGGAAGGAACCTACGAGCAGTACGTC. Translating gives CASRRNREGTYEQYV.

The gene calls are TRBV24-1 and TRBJ2-4; D perhaps matches TRBD1 (5 bases). This CDR3 has 13 amino acids. V was clipped by 4 bases and J by 10 bases, with 13 bases between them. The germline CDR1 and CDR2 sequences are KGHDR and SFDVKD. The CDR3 bases are TGTGCCACCAGTGACAGGGCCGACGGAATTCAGTACTTC. Translated: CATSDRADGIQYF.

The chain is built from TRBV20-1 and TRBJ2-1; weak D call: TRBD2 (6 bases). V lost 6 bases and J 6 bases, leaving 12 bases between the germline ends. The CDR3 is made up of 12 amino acids. The germline gives CDR1 DFQATT, CDR2 SNEGSKA (reference sequence). The CDR3 coding sequence is TGCAGTGCAGGAAATAGCGGCAATGAGCAGTTCTTC. It specifies CSAGNSGNEQFF.

The chain links TRBV15 to TRBJ1-2, with 10 nucleotides matching TRBD1. The CDR3 length is 14 residues. CDR1 LNHNV and CDR2 YYDKDF come from the germline V gene (reference sequence). The junction had 2 bases not matched to a gene; V was cut back by 3 bases and J by 4 bases. CDR3: CATSRDRGSYGYTF. CDR3 bases: TGTGCCACCAGCAGGGACAGGGGGAGCTATGGCTACACCTTC. Filled out from reference TRBV15 and TRBJ1-2, the complete variable domain reads DAMVIQNPRYQVTQFGKPVTLSCSQTLNHNVMYWYQQKSSQAPKLLFHYYDKDFNNEADTPDNFQSRRPNTSFCFLDIRSPGLGDTAMYLCATSRDRGSYGYTFGSGTRLTVV.

The chain combines TRBV18 with TRBJ2-5; D ambiguous. This CDR3 is built from 15 residues. V was trimmed by 0 bases and J by 5 bases, leaving 13 bases between them. Germline loops: CDR1 KGHSH, CDR2 LQKENI. The CDR3, as DNA: TGTGCCAGCTCACCACCGAGTTTGCCGACGGAGACCCAGTACTTC. Translating gives CASSPPSLPTETQYF.

This chain joins TRBV5-1 and TRBJ1-3; 7 nucleotides line up with TRBD1. CDR1 and CDR2 (germline): SGHRS, YFSETQ. The V gene end was trimmed by 4 bases and the J gene end by 1 base; junction bases not matched to a gene: 11. The CDR3 spans 17 residues. The CDR3 DNA reads TGCGCCAGCAGCCGGGGGGGGCCGGGACAGTCTGGAAACACCATATATTTT. It codes for CASSRGGPGQSGNTIYF.

This chain uses TRBV6-2 or TRBV6-3 with TRBJ1-2, with D tentatively TRBD1 (5 bases). This CDR3 has 14 residues. V was shortened by 2 bases and J by 4 bases, with 11 bases between the two germline ends. Germline V CDR1 and CDR2: MNHEY, SVGEGT. Here the CDR3 DNA reads TGTGCCAGCAGTTACGTGGGGGACCTCTATGGCTACACCTTC. Translating gives CASSYVGDLYGYTF.

This clonotype was observed a handful of times. V gene TRBV6-5 combines with J gene TRBJ1-2, with TRBD1 as a possible D gene (5 bases). V lost 8 bases, J lost 4 bases, and 20 bases lay in between. The germline V gene has CDR1 MNHEY and CDR2 SVGAGI. The CDR3 is 15 amino acids. The CDR3 nucleotides read TGTGCCAGCCGCCGGGCAGCCGGGGCCGCCTATGGCTACACCTTC. Protein product: CASRRAAGAAYGYTF.